This T cell receptor (beta chain) was sequenced for a study of PD-1 blockade in mismatch repair-deficient tumors. The germline gives CDR1 SNHLY, CDR2 FYNNEI. There are 13 residues in the CDR3. V lost 3 bases and J 8 bases, leaving 8 bases between the germline ends. Assay: immunoSEQ multiplex PCR; the TCRdb copy retains only in-frame clones and omits some. The sample lists roughly 32,000 clones; approximately 80% were seen once. The rearrangement joins TRBV2 to TRBJ1-6; D is undetermined. The sequence was obtained from an adult with mismatch repair-deficient cancer. The sample in question was PBMCs, obtained 6 weeks after starting pembrolizumab. The DNA of the CDR3 is TGTGCCAGCAGTGAGGCCACGTATTCACCCCTCCACTTT. Its translation is CASSEATYSPLHF.